This TCR beta chain was captured in a study of T cell changes during pregnancy in multiple sclerosis. Germline V CDR1 and CDR2: MNHNY, SVGAGI (reference sequence). The CDR3 extends over 15 amino acids. The V and J ends lost 2 bases and 2 bases, in that order; junction bases with no gene match: 2. The protocol was immunoSEQ multiplex PCR, while the TCRdb copy is restricted to in-frame clones and leaves out a portion. Of about 110,000 clones in the sample, around 93% are singletons; the top ten hold around 0.8%. The sequenced sample was peripheral blood, obtained in the third trimester of pregnancy. The receptor was isolated from a female donor in good health, enrolled as a control in a pregnancy study. V gene TRBV6-6 combines with J gene TRBJ2-5; 10 bases fit TRBD2. The CDR3 nucleotides are TGTGCCAGCAGTTACCTAGCGGGGGTTCAAGAGACCCAGTACTTC. Amino acids: CASSYLAGVQETQYF.